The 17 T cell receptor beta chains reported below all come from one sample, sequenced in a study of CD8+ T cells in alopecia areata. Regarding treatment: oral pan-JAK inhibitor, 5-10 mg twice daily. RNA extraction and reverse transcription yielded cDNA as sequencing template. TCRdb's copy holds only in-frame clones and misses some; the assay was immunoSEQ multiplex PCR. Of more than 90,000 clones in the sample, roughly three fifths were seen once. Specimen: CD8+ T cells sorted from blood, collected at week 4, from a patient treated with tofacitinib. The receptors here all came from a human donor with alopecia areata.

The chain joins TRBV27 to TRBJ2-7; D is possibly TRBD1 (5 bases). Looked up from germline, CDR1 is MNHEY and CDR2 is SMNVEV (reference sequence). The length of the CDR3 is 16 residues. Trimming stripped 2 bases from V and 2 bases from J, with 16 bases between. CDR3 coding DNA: TGTGCCAGCAGTTTAAGGTACCAGGGCAACGCCTACGAGCAGTACTTC. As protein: CASSLRYQGNAYEQYF.

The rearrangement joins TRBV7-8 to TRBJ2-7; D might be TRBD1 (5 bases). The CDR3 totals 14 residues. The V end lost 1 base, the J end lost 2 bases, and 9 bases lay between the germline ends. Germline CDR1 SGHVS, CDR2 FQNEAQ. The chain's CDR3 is CASSLEGSTYEQYF. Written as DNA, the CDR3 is TGTGCCAGCAGCTTAGAGGGGTCGACCTACGAGCAGTACTTC. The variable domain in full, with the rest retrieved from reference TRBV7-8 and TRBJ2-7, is GAGVSQSPRYKVAKRGQDVALRCDPISGHVSLFWYQQALGQGPEFLTYFQNEAQLDKSGLPSDRFFAERPEGSVSTLKIQRTQQEDSAVYLCASSLEGSTYEQYFGPGTRLTVT.

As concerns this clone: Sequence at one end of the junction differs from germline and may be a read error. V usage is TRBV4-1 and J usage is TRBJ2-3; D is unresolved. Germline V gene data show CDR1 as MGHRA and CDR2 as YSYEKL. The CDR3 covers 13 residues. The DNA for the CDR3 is TGCGCCAGCAGCCAAGCTGAGGTGGTGGACCCGCATTTT. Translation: CASSQAEVVDPHF.

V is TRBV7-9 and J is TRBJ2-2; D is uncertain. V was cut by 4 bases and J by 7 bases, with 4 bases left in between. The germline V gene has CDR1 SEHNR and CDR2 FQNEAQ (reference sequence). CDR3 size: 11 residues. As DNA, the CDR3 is TGTGCCAGCAGCTCAGTCGGGGAGCTGTTTTTT. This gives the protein CASSSVGELFF.

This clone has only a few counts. The CDR3 loop reads CSALTYTGPPLGAAKNIQYF. CDR3 sequence (DNA): TGCAGCGCTCTGACGTATACCGGGCCCCCTCTAGGAGCGGCCAAAAACATTCAGTACTTC. The chain links TRBV29-1 to TRBJ2-4; D is unclear. The CDR3 contains 20 residues. Germline V gives CDR1 SQVTM, CDR2 ANQGSEA. Trimming took 7 bases from V and 1 from J, leaving 32 bases between them.

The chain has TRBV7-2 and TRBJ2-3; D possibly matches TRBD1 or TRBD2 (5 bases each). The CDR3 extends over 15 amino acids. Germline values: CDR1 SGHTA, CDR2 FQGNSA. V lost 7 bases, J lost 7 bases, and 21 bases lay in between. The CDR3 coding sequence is TGTGCCAGCATCTATAGGGGAAGGGAGCCAAATACGCAGTATTTT. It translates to CASIYRGREPNTQYF. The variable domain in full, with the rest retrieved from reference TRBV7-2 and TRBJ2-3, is GAGVSQSPSNKVTEKGKDVELRCDPISGHTALYWYRQSLGQGLEFLIYFQGNSAPDKSGLPSDRFSAERTGGSVSTLTIQRTQQEDSAVYLCASIYRGREPNTQYFGPGTRLTVL.

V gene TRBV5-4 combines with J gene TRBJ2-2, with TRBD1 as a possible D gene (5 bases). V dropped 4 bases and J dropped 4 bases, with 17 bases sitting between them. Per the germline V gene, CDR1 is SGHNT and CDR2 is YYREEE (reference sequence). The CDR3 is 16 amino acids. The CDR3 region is CASSPPTWGGTGELFF. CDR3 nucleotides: TGTGCCAGCAGCCCCCCGACGTGGGGCGGCACCGGGGAGCTGTTTTTT.

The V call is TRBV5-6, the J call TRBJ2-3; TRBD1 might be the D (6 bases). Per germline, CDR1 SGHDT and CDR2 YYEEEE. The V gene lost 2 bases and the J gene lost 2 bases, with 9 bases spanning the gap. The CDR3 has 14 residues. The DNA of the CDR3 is TGTGCCAGCAGCTTCGGGACAACCACAGATACGCAGTATTTT. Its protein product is CASSFGTTTDTQYF.

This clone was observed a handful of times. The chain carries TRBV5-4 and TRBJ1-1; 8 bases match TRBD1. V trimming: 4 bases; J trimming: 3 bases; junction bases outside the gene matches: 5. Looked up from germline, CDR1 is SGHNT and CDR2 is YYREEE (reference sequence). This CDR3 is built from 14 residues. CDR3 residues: CASSDMTGDTEAFF. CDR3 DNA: TGTGCCAGCAGCGATATGACAGGGGACACTGAAGCTTTCTTT.

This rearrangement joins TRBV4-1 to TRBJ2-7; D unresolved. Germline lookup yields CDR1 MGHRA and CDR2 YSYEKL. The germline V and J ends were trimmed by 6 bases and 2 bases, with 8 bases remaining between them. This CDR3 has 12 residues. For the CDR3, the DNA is TGCGCCAGCAGTGAGTCGGCCTACGAGCAGTACTTC. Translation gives CASSESAYEQYF.

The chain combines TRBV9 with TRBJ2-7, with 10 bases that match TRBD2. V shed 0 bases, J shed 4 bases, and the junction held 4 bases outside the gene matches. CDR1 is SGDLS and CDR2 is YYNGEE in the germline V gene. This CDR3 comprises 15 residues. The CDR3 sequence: CASSVGSGGTYEQYF. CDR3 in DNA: TGTGCCAGCAGCGTAGGTAGCGGGGGGACTTACGAGCAGTACTTC.

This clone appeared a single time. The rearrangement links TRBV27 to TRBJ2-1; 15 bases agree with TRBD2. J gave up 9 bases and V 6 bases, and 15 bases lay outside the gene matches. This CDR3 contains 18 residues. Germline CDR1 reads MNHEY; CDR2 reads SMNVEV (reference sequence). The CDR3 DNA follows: TGTGCCAGCAGACCAGGACTAGCGGGAGGGCCGGGTTGTCCTGAGCAGTTCTTC. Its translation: CASRPGLAGGPGCPEQFF.

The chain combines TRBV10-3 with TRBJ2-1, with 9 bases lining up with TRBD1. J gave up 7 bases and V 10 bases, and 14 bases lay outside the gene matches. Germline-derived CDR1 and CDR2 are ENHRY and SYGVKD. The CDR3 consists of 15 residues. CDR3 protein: CATIMGQGLGNEQFF. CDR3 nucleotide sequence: TGTGCCACGATAATGGGACAGGGCCTTGGGAATGAGCAGTTCTTC.

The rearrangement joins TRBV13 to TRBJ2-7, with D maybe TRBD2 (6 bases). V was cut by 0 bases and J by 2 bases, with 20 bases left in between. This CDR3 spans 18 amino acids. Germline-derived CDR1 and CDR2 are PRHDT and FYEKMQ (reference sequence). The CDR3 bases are TGTGCCAGCAGCTTAGGAACGGGCGGGGCTCGAATGGCCTACGAGCAGTACTTC. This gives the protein CASSLGTGGARMAYEQYF.

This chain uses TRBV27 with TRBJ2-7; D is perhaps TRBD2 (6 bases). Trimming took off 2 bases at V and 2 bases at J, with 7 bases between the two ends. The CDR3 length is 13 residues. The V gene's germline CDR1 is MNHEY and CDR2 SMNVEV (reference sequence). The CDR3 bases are TGTGCCAGCAGTTTAGGGGGGACCTACGAGCAGTACTTC. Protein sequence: CASSLGGTYEQYF.

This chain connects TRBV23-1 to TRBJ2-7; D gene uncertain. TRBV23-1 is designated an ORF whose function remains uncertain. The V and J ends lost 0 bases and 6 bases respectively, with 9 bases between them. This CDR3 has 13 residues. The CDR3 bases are TGCGCCAGCAGTCAATCTGTAATAAGCGAGCAGTACTTC. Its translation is CASSQSVISEQYF.

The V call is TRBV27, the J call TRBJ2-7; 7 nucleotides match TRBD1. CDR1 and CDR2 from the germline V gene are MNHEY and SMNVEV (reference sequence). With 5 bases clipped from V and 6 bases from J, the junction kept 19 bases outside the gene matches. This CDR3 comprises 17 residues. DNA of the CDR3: TGTGCCAGCAGTCCCACACGAGTGCAGGGGGAACTAAGCGAGCAGTACTTC. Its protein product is CASSPTRVQGELSEQYF.